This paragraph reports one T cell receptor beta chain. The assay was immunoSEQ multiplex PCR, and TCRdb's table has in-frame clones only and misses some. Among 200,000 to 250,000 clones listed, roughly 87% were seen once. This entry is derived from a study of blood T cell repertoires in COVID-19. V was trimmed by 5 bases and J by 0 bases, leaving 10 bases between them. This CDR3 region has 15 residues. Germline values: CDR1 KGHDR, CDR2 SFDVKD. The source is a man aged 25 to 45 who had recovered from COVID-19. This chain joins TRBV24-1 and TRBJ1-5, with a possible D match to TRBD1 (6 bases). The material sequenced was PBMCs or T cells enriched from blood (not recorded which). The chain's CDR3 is CATSATGTSNQPQHF. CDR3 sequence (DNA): TGTGCCACCAGTGCGACAGGAACTAGCAATCAGCCCCAGCATTTT.